This entry describes one T cell receptor beta chain. Antigen: not known. The data were obtained in a study of T cell responses to AZD1222 COVID-19 vaccine. Whole-study findings and limits: White British donors predominated, females outnumbered males, and clonal diversity was possibly underestimated. Reportedly, nearly half the spike-specific TCRs target unmutated variant regions.

Sequenced by immunoSEQ multiplex PCR; TCRdb stores in-frame clones only, minus some. This table has over 100,000 clones, roughly 88% appearing once. Germline CDR1 is MNHEY and CDR2 is SMNVEV (reference sequence). Trimming stripped 4 bases from V and 4 bases from J, with 7 bases between. This CDR3 is 12 amino acids long. The TCR was taken from an adult in good health. The chain uses TRBV27 and TRBJ1-1; D remains ambiguous. The material sequenced was peripheral blood, taken on day 0 of AZD1222 vaccination. CDR3: CASSSRSTEAFF. CDR3 DNA sequence: TGTGCCAGCAGTTCCCGGTCCACTGAAGCTTTCTTT.